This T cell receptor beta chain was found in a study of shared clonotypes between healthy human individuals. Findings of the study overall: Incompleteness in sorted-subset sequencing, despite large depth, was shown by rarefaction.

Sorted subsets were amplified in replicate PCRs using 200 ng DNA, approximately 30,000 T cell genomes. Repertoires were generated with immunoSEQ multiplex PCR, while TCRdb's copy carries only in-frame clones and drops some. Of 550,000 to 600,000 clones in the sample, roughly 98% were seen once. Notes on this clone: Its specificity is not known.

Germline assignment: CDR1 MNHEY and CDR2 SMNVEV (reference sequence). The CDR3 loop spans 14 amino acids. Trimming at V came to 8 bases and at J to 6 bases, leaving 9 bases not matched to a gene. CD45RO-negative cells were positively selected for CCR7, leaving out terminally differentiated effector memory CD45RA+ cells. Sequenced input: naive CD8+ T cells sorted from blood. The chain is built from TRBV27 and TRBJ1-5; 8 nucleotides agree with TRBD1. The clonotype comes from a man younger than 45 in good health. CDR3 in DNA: TGTGCCAGCGGGGACAACAGGGGGTTTCAGCCCCAGCATTTT. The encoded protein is CASGDNRGFQPQHF.